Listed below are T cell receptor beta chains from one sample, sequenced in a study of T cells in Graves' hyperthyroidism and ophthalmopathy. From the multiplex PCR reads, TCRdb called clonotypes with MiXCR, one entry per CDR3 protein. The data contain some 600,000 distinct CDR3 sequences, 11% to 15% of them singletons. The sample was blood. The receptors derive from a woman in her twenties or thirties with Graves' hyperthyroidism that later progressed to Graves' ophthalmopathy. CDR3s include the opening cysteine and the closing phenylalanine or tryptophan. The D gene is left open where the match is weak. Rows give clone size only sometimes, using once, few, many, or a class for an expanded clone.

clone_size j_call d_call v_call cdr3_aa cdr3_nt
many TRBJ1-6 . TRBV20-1 CSARDYFRQQNDNSPLHF TGCAGTGCTAGAGATTACTTCCGACAGCAGAACGATAATTCACCCCTCCACTTT
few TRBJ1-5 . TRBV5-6 CASSPSRRAAQPQHF TGTGCCAGCAGCCCCAGTAGACGGGCGGCTCAGCCCCAGCATTTT
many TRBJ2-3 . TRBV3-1 CASSQEWQDTQYF TGTGCCAGCAGCCAAGAATGGCAAGATACGCAGTATTTT
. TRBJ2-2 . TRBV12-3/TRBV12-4 CASSFLWAGASGELFF TGTGCCAGCAGTTTCCTTTGGGCAGGGGCGAGCGGGGAGCTGTTTTTT
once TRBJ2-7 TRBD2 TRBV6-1 CASSTIAGRTYEQYF TGTGCCAGCAGTACAATAGCGGGTCGGACCTACGAGCAGTACTTC
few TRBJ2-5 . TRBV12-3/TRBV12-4 CASSFHNQETQYF TGTGCCAGCAGTTTTCATAACCAAGAGACCCAGTACTTC
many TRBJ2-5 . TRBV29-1 CSVLGQNPQTQYF TGCAGCGTCTTAGGACAGAACCCTCAGACCCAGTACTTC
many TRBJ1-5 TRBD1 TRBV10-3 CAISTGTGRSQPQHF TGTGCCATCAGTACCGGGACAGGGCGCTCTCAGCCCCAGCATTTT
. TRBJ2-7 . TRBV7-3 CASSLWPSFEGEQYF TGTGCCAGCAGCTTATGGCCTAGTTTTGAAGGTGAGCAGTACTTC
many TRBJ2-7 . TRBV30 CAWSVAPEQYF TGTGCCTGGAGTGTAGCCCCCGAGCAGTACTTC
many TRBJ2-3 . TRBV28 CASSLFSTDTQYF TGTGCCAGCAGTTTATTTAGCACAGATACGCAGTATTTT
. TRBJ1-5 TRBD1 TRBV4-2 CASSQEVGGGQGDQPQHF TGTGCCAGCAGCCAAGAAGTGGGAGGGGGACAGGGAGATCAGCCCCAGCATTTT
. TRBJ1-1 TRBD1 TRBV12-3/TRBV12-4 CASSLRDRENTEAFF TGTGCCAGCAGTTTAAGGGACAGGGAGAACACTGAAGCTTTCTTT
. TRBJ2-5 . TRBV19 CASSRGHGETQYF TGTGCCAGTAGTAGGGGACATGGTGAGACCCAGTACTTC
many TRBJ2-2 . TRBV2 CASSRQQANTGELFF TGTGCCAGCAGTAGACAGCAAGCGAACACCGGGGAGCTGTTTTTT
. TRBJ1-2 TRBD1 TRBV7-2 CASSLFGTGYGYTF TGTGCCAGCAGCTTGTTCGGGACAGGCTATGGCTACACCTTC
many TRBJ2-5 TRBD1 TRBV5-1 CASSLMGTGQETQYF TGCGCCAGCAGCTTGATGGGGACAGGCCAAGAGACCCAGTACTTC
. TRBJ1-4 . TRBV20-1 CSARDIGGWEKLFF TGCAGTGCTAGAGATATCGGAGGGTGGGAAAAACTGTTTTTT
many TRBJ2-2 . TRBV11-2 CASSPPNTGELFF TGTGCCAGCAGCCCCCCGAACACCGGGGAGCTGTTTTTT
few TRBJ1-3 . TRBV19 CASNRRGNTIYF TGTGCCAGTAACAGAAGAGGAAACACCATATATTTT